The rows below give T cell receptor beta chains drawn from one sample of a study of shared clonotypes between healthy human individuals. Libraries were prepared by immunoSEQ multiplex PCR; TCRdb keeps only in-frame clonotypes and omits some of them. Of about 1.5 million clones listed, roughly 96% are singletons. What was sequenced was naive CD4+ T cells sorted from blood. The source is a man aged 25-40 years in good health. CDR3s include the opening cysteine and the closing phenylalanine or tryptophan. A D gene is named only where the DNA matches it firmly. The size of a clone is reported for some rows only, either as once, few or many, or as a class for expanded clones.

>.|.|TRBV10-3|TRBJ2-7
TGTGCCATCAGTCTCTCAACCTTCAGGGATTCCTACGAGCAGTACTTC
CAISLSTFRDSYEQYF
>TRBD1|.|TRBV6-1|TRBJ2-3
TGTGCCAGCAGTGAAGTTTGGGACAGAGATACGCAGTATTTT
CASSEVWDRDTQYF
>TRBD1|.|TRBV13|TRBJ2-5
TGTGCCAGCAGCCCGGGACAGGGTGAGGGAGAGACCCAGTACTTC
CASSPGQGEGETQYF
>TRBD1|once|TRBV10-2|TRBJ2-7
TGCGCCAGCAGGGACAGGGACTACGAGCAGTACTTC
CASRDRDYEQYF
>.|.|TRBV18|TRBJ2-3
TGTGCCAGCTCACTACTGGCTCCAAGCCAGACAGATACGCAGTATTTT
CASSLLAPSQTDTQYF
>.|.|TRBV9|TRBJ2-2
TGTGCCAGCAGCCCCCCCTCCAGGACATCGGCCGGGGAGCTGTTTTTT
CASSPPSRTSAGELFF
>TRBD2|.|TRBV14|TRBJ2-7
TGTGCCAGCAGCCGAGTAGCGGGAGGGCCCTCCGAGCAGTACTTC
CASSRVAGGPSEQYF
>.|.|TRBV5-5|TRBJ2-7
TGTGCCAGCGGGGACGCCTCCTACGAGCAGTACTTC
CASGDASYEQYF
>TRBD2|.|TRBV18|TRBJ2-7
TGTGCCAGCTCACCACCTGGGACTAGCTACGAGCAGTACTTC
CASSPPGTSYEQYF
>TRBD1|.|TRBV19|TRBJ1-1
TGTGCCAGTACGTGGGACAGGGGGCTCACTGAAGCTTTCTTT
CASTWDRGLTEAFF
>TRBD1|.|TRBV5-4|TRBJ2-7
TGTGCCAGCAGCTCCAAGACAGGGGTGGGTTACGAGCAGTACTTC
CASSSKTGVGYEQYF
>.|.|TRBV28|TRBJ2-3
TGTGCCAGCAGCTCCTCGAGAGGCCACACAGATACGCAGTATTTT
CASSSSRGHTDTQYF
>.|.|TRBV5-1|TRBJ2-1
TGCGCCAGCAGCTTGATGTTAGCGAGGGCCTACAATGAGCAGTTCTTC
CASSLMLARAYNEQFF
>.|.|TRBV6-1|TRBJ2-7
TGTGCCAGCAGAGCCGGGACAACTTTATACGAGCAGTACTTC
CASRAGTTLYEQYF
>TRBD2|.|TRBV7-9|TRBJ2-5
TGTGCCAGCAGCCCTTCCATGTTTAGGACTAGCGAGGAGACCCAGTACTTC
CASSPSMFRTSEETQYF
>TRBD2|.|TRBV28|TRBJ2-7
TGTGCCAGCAGTCTCAGCGGGGACCTTTCCTACGAGCAGTACTTC
CASSLSGDLSYEQYF
>.|.|TRBV11-2|TRBJ1-4
TGTGCCAGCACCTCGGAGGCAGGGGAGAATGAAAAACTGTTTTTT
CASTSEAGENEKLFF
>.|.|TRBV9|TRBJ1-2
TGTGCCAGCAGCGTAGTGGACTCTGGCTACACCTTC
CASSVVDSGYTF
>TRBD1|.|TRBV28|TRBJ1-5
TGTGCCAGCACTCACCCCCGACAGGGCAGCACTCAGCCCCAGCATTTT
CASTHPRQGSTQPQHF
>.|.|TRBV19|TRBJ2-7
TGTGCCAGTAGTATCGGGAGTAGTCTCTACGAGCAGTACTTC
CASSIGSSLYEQYF
>.|.|TRBV4-1|TRBJ2-4
TGCGCCAGCAGCCAAGGGGTGGCCGCGCTAGCCAAAAACATTCAGTACTTC
CASSQGVAALAKNIQYF
>TRBD2|.|TRBV10-2|TRBJ2-1
TGCGCCAGCAGTGAGAGTCTAGCGGTATACAATGAGCAGTTCTTC
CASSESLAVYNEQFF
>TRBD2|.|TRBV4-3|TRBJ2-7
TGCGCCAGCAGCGAGGGACTAGCGGGAGACTACGAGCAGTACTTC
CASSEGLAGDYEQYF
>.|.|TRBV19|TRBJ1-5
TGTGCCAGTAGTACCGGGACGGGCAATAGCAATCAGCCCCAGCATTTT
CASSTGTGNSNQPQHF
>.|.|TRBV10-3|TRBJ2-1
TGTGCCATACTCCGGCGGGACAATGAGCAGTTCTTC
CAILRRDNEQFF
>.|.|TRBV2|TRBJ2-3
TGTGCCAGCAGTGAAGACAGGGAGCGGACAGATACGCAGTATTTT
CASSEDRERTDTQYF
>TRBD1|.|TRBV5-5|TRBJ2-1
TGTGCCAGCAGCTTGGAGGGCAGGGGGTCCTACAATGAGCAGTTCTTC
CASSLEGRGSYNEQFF
>.|.|TRBV4-1|TRBJ1-2
TGCGCCAGCAGCTACTTCCTCGAAAAAGGCTACACCTTC
CASSYFLEKGYTF
>TRBD1|.|TRBV27|TRBJ1-2
TGTGCCAGCAGTTTCCGGACAGGGGAGGGGGCGGCCACCTTC
CASSFRTGEGAATF
>.|.|TRBV2|TRBJ1-4
TGTGCCAGCAGTGAAAGGCAGGCGTCTGAGGAACTGTTTTTT
CASSERQASEELFF
>TRBD1|.|TRBV6-1|TRBJ2-2
TGTGCCAGCAGTGCTTACAGGGGATCGGGCCAGAACACCGGGGAGCTGTTTTTT
CASSAYRGSGQNTGELFF
>TRBD1|.|TRBV28|TRBJ2-7
TGTGCCAGCAGTTTGACAGGGAAAGGCTACGAGCAGTACTTC
CASSLTGKGYEQYF
>.|.|TRBV9|TRBJ2-2
TGTGCCAGCAGGGTCGGGTCCACCGGGGAGCTGTTTTTT
CASRVGSTGELFF
>.|once|TRBV5-4|TRBJ2-2
TGTGCCAGCAAAGTATTTACCACCGGGGAGCTGTTTTTT
CASKVFTTGELFF
>TRBD2|.|TRBV29-1|TRBJ2-1
TGCAGCGTTGGGGCTAGCGGGCGCGTAGCGGGGTACAATGAGCAGTTCTTC
CSVGASGRVAGYNEQFF
>.|once|TRBV6-5|TRBJ2-7
TGTGCCAGCAGTCAACTCCTGGGGTCCTACGAGCAGTACTTC
CASSQLLGSYEQYF
>.|.|TRBV29-1|TRBJ2-2
TGCAGCGTTGAAGGGGATTGGGAGAACACCGGGGAGCTGTTTTTT
CSVEGDWENTGELFF
>TRBD2|.|TRBV18|TRBJ2-2
TGTGCCAGCTCACCGCCTCTGGGACTAGCGGGGTACACCGGGGAGCTGTTTTTT
CASSPPLGLAGYTGELFF
>.|once|TRBV5-4|TRBJ2-1
TGTGCCAGCAGCTTCCGGGTAGCGGCCTACAATGAGCAGTTCTTC
CASSFRVAAYNEQFF
>.|.|TRBV10-3|TRBJ2-1
TGTGCCATCAGCCGTACAGGGGAGGGTTACAATGAGCAGTTCTTC
CAISRTGEGYNEQFF
>.|.|TRBV2|TRBJ2-7
TGTGCCAGCAGTGATCAGGCGAGCTCCTACGAGCAGTACTTC
CASSDQASSYEQYF
>.|.|TRBV6-5|TRBJ1-5
TGTGCCAGCAGTTACTCGCGCCGGAGTCAGCCCCAGCATTTT
CASSYSRRSQPQHF
>TRBD2|.|TRBV29-1|TRBJ2-1
TGCAGCGTTGCCCCGGACCCTACTAGCGGGGAGCAGTTCTTC
CSVAPDPTSGEQFF
>TRBD1|once|TRBV5-1|TRBJ1-4
TGCGCCAGCAGACAGGGGGTAGGGACTAATGAAAAACTGTTTTTT
CASRQGVGTNEKLFF
>TRBD2|.|TRBV5-4|TRBJ2-5
TGTGCCAGCAGCTTGGCGGTAGCGGGTGCTGGGGAGACCCAGTACTTC
CASSLAVAGAGETQYF
>.|.|TRBV19|TRBJ1-4
TGTGCCAGTAGTATTGGACGGGGTCGGGAAAAACTGTTTTTT
CASSIGRGREKLFF